These 9 T cell receptor beta chains originate from one sample sequenced in a study of cytotoxic CD8 clonotypes in ibrutinib-treated CLL. Data came from immunoSEQ multiplex PCR; TCRdb stores just in-frame clones and leaves some out. The sample shows 20,000 to 30,000 clones, approximately 81% of them seen only once. The specimen was PBMCs, collected before ibrutinib treatment. Source of these receptors: a human donor with chronic lymphocytic leukemia.

In DNA, the CDR3 is TGTGCCAGCAGCGGTGCGAGCTCTGGGGCCAACGTCCTGACTTTC. Translated, it gives CASSGASSGANVLTF. This chain links TRBV5-4 with TRBJ2-6; D remains ambiguous. Germline loops: CDR1 SGHNT, CDR2 YYREEE (reference sequence). V was cut by 4 bases and J by 0 bases, with 8 bases left in between. This CDR3 is 15 amino acids long.

On this clone itself: Distinct nucleotide sequences in the sample also encode this CDR3. The genes are TRBV4-1 and TRBJ1-3; D gene uncertain. CDR3 length: 12 residues. Trimming removed 3 bases at V and 4 bases at J, with 4 bases between. Germline CDR1 MGHRA, CDR2 YSYEKL. In DNA, the CDR3 is TGCGCCAGCAGCCAGGAAGGAAACACCATATATTTT. Translated: CASSQEGNTIYF.

The table lists this clone with a count of one. The chain uses TRBV4-3 and TRBJ2-7; D ambiguous. CDR1 and CDR2 from the germline V gene are LGHNA and YSLEER. This CDR3 has 14 amino acids. The ends were cut back, 1 base at V and 0 bases at J, with 7 bases in the middle. This CDR3 reads CASSQGASSYEQYF. For the CDR3, the DNA is TGCGCCAGCAGCCAAGGGGCGAGCTCCTACGAGCAGTACTTC.

CDR3: CASSQDLKTGADTQYF. The CDR3, as DNA: TGCGCCAGCAGCCAAGATCTCAAAACGGGGGCAGATACGCAGTATTTT. This rearrangement joins TRBV4-3 to TRBJ2-3; perhaps TRBD2 as D (6 bases). Germline V gene lookup returns CDR1 LGHNA and CDR2 YSLEER. V lost 0 bases to trimming and J lost 4 bases, with 14 bases between them. The CDR3 consists of 16 residues.

As for this clone: This sample includes further DNA sequences coding for the same CDR3. V is TRBV19 and J is TRBJ1-5; a weak D match, TRBD1 (6 bases). Trimming took off 5 bases at V and 4 bases at J, with 12 bases between the two ends. The V gene's germline CDR1 is LNHDA and CDR2 SQIVND (reference sequence). The CDR3 sequence is 14 residues long. The chain's CDR3 is CASSETGGNQPQHF. CDR3 DNA sequence: TGTGCCAGTAGTGAGACAGGAGGGAATCAGCCCCAGCATTTT.

The V call is TRBV11-2, the J call TRBJ2-1; tentatively, D is TRBD1 (6 bases). The V gene lost 5 bases and the J gene lost 5 bases, with 13 bases spanning the gap. CDR1 is SGHAT, CDR2 FQNNGV, per germline. The CDR3 is made up of 14 amino acids. The CDR3 nucleotides are TGTGCCAGCAGCCTACAGGGTTCTAACAATGAGCAGTTCTTC. It codes for CASSLQGSNNEQFF.

This chain joins TRBV7-2 and TRBJ2-1; possibly TRBD2 for D (5 bases). Germline V gene lookup returns CDR1 SGHTA and CDR2 FQGNSA. Deletions cut 1 base from V and 5 bases from J, with 15 bases between. The CDR3 length is 16 residues. CDR3 region: CASSLVASIGNNEQFF. The CDR3 nucleotides read TGTGCCAGCAGCTTAGTCGCTAGCATTGGGAACAATGAGCAGTTCTTC.

This clone appeared once. The J gene is TRBJ1-4, the V gene TRBV5-1; possibly TRBD1 for D (5 bases). Germline CDR1 reads SGHRS; CDR2 reads YFSETQ. CDR3 length: 14 residues. Between the trimmed V and J ends, which lost 0 bases and 7 bases, there was a span of 10 bases. The CDR3 loop reads CASSLAQGGEKLFF. Written as DNA, the CDR3 is TGCGCCAGCAGCTTGGCCCAGGGAGGTGAAAAACTGTTTTTT.

This chain uses TRBV28 with TRBJ1-6; TRBD1 agrees at 7 bases. The CDR3 runs to 14 residues. In germline, CDR1 is MDHEN, CDR2 SYDVKM. J gave up 6 bases and V 4 bases, and 3 bases lay outside the gene matches. In nucleotides, the CDR3 is TGTGCCAGCAGTTGGACAGGCCGTAATTCACCCCTCCACTTT. Translated: CASSWTGRNSPLHF.